This TCR beta chain stems from a study of CD4 T cells in relation to SARS-CoV-2 and coronaviruses. TCRdb's copy holds only in-frame clones and misses some; the assay was immunoSEQ multiplex PCR. The sample comprises about 37,000 clones, around 82% of which are singletons, and approximately 5% rests with the top ten. With respect to this clone: Its antigen remains unknown.

Trimming at V came to 4 bases and at J to 5 bases, leaving 7 bases not matched to a gene. There are 14 residues in the CDR3. Germline-derived CDR1 and CDR2 are SNHLY and FYNNEI. Naive or memory CD4+ cells were cultured 1:1 with T cell-depleted PBMCs plus CEF. The clonotype comes from an adult with COVID-19. The sample comprised naive CD4+ T cells from PBMCs, cultured in vitro. The subset denotes: naive CD4+ T cells isolated by negative enrichment. The V call is TRBV2, the J call TRBJ2-7; the match to TRBD1 covers 8 bases. The CDR3 nucleotides read TGTGCCAGCAGTGCGCGACAGGGGTTCGACGAGCAGTACTTC. Protein sequence: CASSARQGFDEQYF. Full variable domain (outside the CDR3, taken from reference TRBV2 and TRBJ2-7): EPEVTQTPSHQVTQMGQEVILRCVPISNHLYFYWYRQILGQKVEFLVSFYNNEISEKSEIFDDQFSVERPDGSNFTLKIRSTKLEDSAMYFCASSARQGFDEQYFGPGTRLTVT.